This T cell receptor (beta chain) appears in the sequencing data of a study of blood T cell repertoires in COVID-19 (dated by TCRdb to 2018 to 2021). About the investigation overall: Samples covering the acute and convalescent phases of COVID-19 were provided by collaborators in the United States, Italy and Spain. The prospective study material was composed of cDNA or gDNA derived from T cells, B-cell-depleted T cells, or PBMCs. The dataset comprised deeply sampled blood TCRbeta repertoires from subjects exposed to, actively infected with, or recovered from COVID-19. The repertoires were made available in a free public database intended to serve as a resource for research on the immune response to SARS-CoV-2. The samples were drawn from two sources: the first 160 participants of the ongoing ImmuneRACE study, and about 1,300 subjects contributed by 6 global collaborators. Sample metadata almost always included a de-identified subject ID, COVID-19 status, age in years and sex. HLA class I and class II types, where available, came from metadata supplied by the sample provider rather than from assay-based typing. Study-level results and caveats: The quantity of clinical and demographic metadata differed by source and by participant and was supplied without curation.

Trimmed from V: 5 bases; trimmed from J: 4 bases; junction bases lacking a gene match: 10. Per the germline V gene, SGHTA is the CDR1 and FQGNSA is the CDR2. Spanning cysteine to phenylalanine, the CDR3 consists of 15 amino acids. Only CDR3 DNA remains: 45 bases, in frame from the first base. TCRbeta CDR3 regions were amplified from genomic DNA using the immunoSEQ Assay, a bias-controlled multiplex PCR. Per the authors' processing: Within the assay, amplification of reference gene primers was used to estimate how many nucleated cells each sample contained. Sequence reads were collapsed and filtered to measure the absolute abundance of every unique TCRbeta CDR3 rearrangement. For each sample, productive Simpson clonality was calculated as the square root of Simpson's diversity index over productive rearrangements. TCRdb re-hosts the immuneACCESS table, in-frame sequences only. Its copies lack some clones; in the studies checked, an unresolved V gene accounts for under half of them, and the cause for the rest is not known. Clone size and the V and J calls come from that table; the DNA yielded D and trimming. The sample profile shows 90,000 to 100,000 clones; 89% of them were found once. Clones ranked in the top ten supply about 2.5% of the sample.

For this clone: Its antigen is not yet known. No much larger clonotype is one base removed from it; base qualities were not supplied.

In Seattle, one collaborating source enrolled patients while the infection was active and tracked those patients longitudinally over the course of disease. Whole blood was collected in K2EDTA tubes by collaborating institutions according to the institutions' own protocols. For TCRbeta analysis, collaborator samples were shipped as frozen whole blood, as isolated PBMCs, or as DNA extracted from either sample type. Sequenced input: peripheral blood. This clonotype originated in a man aged 45 to 65 with COVID-19, enrolled during active disease. The chain links TRBV7-2 with TRBJ1-1, with TRBD1 identical over 7 junction bases. CDR3 protein: CASSRLGQSLTEAFF. In nucleotide form, the sequence is TGTGCCAGCAGCAGATTGGGACAGAGTCTCACTGAAGCTTTCTTT.